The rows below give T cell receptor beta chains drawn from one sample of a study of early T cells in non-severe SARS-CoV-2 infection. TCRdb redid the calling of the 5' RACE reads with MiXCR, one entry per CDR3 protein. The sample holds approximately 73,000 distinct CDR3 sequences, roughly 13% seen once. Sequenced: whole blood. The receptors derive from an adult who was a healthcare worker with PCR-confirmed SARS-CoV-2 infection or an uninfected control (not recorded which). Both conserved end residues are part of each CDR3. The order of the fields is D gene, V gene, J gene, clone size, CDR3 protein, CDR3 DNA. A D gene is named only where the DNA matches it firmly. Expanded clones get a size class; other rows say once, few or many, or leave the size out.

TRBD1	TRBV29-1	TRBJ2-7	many	CSAREQGPGEQYF	TGCAGCGCCAGAGAACAGGGGCCGGGCGAGCAGTACTTC
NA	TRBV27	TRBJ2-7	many	CASSKGLNPTYEQYF	TGTGCCAGCAGCAAGGGACTGAACCCTACCTACGAGCAGTACTTC
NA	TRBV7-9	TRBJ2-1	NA	CASSAGYEQFF	TGTGCCAGCAGCGCGGGGTATGAGCAGTTCTTC
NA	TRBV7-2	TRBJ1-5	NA	CASSAVGDQPQHF	TGTGCCAGCAGCGCGGTAGGGGATCAGCCCCAGCATTTT
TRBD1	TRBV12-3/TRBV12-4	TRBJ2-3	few	CASSPTGSGTDTQYF	TGTGCCAGCAGTCCGACAGGGAGCGGCACAGATACGCAGTATTTT
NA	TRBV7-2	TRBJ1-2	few	CASSPLGNYGYTF	TGTGCCAGCAGCCCTCTTGGCAACTATGGCTACACCTTC
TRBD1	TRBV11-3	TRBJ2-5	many	CASSPTGEETQYF	TGTGCCAGCAGCCCGACAGGGGAGGAGACCCAGTACTTC
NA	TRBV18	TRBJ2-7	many	CASSLGELGSYEQYF	TGTGCCAGCTCACTAGGCGAACTAGGATCCTACGAGCAGTACTTC
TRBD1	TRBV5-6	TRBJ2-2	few	CASSLAQGASTGELFF	TGTGCCAGCAGCTTGGCACAGGGGGCGAGCACCGGGGAGCTGTTTTTT
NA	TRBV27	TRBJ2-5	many	CASKLGPLIQTQYF	TGTGCCAGCAAATTAGGACCCCTTATCCAGACCCAGTACTTC
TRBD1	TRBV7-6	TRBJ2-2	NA	CASSYRHRGKTTGELFF	TGTGCCAGCAGCTACCGACACAGGGGGAAGACCACCGGGGAGCTGTTTTTT
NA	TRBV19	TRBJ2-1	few	CASNSGAIQFF	TGTGCCAGTAACTCGGGGGCGATTCAGTTCTTC
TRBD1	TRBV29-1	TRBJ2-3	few	CSVETFDRVITDTQYF	TGCAGCGTTGAAACCTTCGACAGGGTGATCACAGATACGCAGTATTTT
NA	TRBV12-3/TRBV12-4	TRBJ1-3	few	CASRTERFSGNTIYF	TGTGCCAGCAGAACGGAGCGATTCTCTGGAAACACCATATATTTT
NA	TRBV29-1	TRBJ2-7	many	CSVALFPDYGADEQYF	TGCAGCGTTGCCCTCTTCCCGGACTACGGTGCTGACGAGCAGTACTTC
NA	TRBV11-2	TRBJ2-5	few	CASSFELVETQYF	TGTGCCAGCAGCTTTGAGTTAGTAGAGACCCAGTACTTC
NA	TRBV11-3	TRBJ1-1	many	CASSLGSDNTEAFF	TGTGCCAGCAGCTTAGGATCGGATAACACTGAAGCTTTCTTT
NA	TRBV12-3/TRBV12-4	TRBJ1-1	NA	CASRLPRGAEGGTEAFF	TGTGCCAGCAGACTACCTCGGGGGGCCGAGGGTGGCACTGAAGCTTTCTTT
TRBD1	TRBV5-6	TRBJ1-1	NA	CASSGSGGITDAFF	TGTGCCAGCAGTGGATCAGGGGGCATCACTGATGCTTTCTTT
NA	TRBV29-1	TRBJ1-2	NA	CSVGGNNYGYTF	TGCAGCGTTGGAGGCAATAACTATGGCTACACCTTC
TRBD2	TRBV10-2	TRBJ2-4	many	CASSTGGFAKNIQYF	TGCGCCAGCAGTACGGGAGGCTTTGCCAAAAACATTCAGTACTTC
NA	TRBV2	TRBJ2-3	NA	CASSWGGSAGTDTQYF	TGTGCCAGCAGTTGGGGAGGCAGCGCTGGCACAGATACGCAGTATTTT
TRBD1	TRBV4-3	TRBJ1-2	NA	CASSQEVHRTLGQGVAWDGYTF	TGCGCCAGCAGCCAAGAAGTCCATCGTACGTTGGGACAGGGAGTAGCGTGGGACGGCTACACCTTC
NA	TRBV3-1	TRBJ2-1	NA	CASSPLVASYNEQFF	TGTGCCAGCAGCCCCTTAGTGGCCTCCTACAATGAGCAGTTCTTC
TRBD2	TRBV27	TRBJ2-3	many	CASSPGLAVDTQYF	TGTGCCAGCAGTCCAGGACTAGCGGTAGATACGCAGTATTTT
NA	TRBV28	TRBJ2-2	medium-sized	CASNRANTGELFF	TGTGCCAGTAACAGGGCGAACACCGGGGAGCTGTTTTTT
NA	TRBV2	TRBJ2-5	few	CASSELEAGSETQYF	TGTGCCAGCAGTGAGCTTGAGGCCGGTTCAGAGACCCAGTACTTC
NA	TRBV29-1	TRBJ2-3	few	CSVTQGDTQYF	TGCAGCGTGACCCAGGGAGATACGCAGTATTTT
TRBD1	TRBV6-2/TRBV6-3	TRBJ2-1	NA	CASSSPVRGNNEQFF	TGTGCCAGCAGCTCCCCAGTCAGGGGGAACAATGAGCAGTTCTTC
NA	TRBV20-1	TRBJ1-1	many	CSARDWGYGMNTEAFF	TGCAGTGCTAGAGATTGGGGTTATGGGATGAACACTGAAGCTTTCTTT
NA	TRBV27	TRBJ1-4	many	CASSLRTGKLFF	TGTGCCAGCAGTCTCCGGACTGGAAAACTGTTTTTT
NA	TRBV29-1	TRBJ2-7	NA	CSVPGTYEQYF	TGCAGCGTTCCAGGTACCTACGAGCAGTACTTC
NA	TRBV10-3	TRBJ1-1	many	CAISDVVWGRRRAFF	TGTGCCATCAGCGATGTGGTTTGGGGACGAAGAAGGGCTTTCTTT
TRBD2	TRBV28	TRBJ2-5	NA	CASMTSGQETQYF	TGTGCCAGCATGACTAGCGGGCAAGAGACCCAGTACTTC
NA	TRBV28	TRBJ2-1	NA	CASSFGDVPGQFF	TGTGCCAGCAGTTTCGGGGACGTTCCTGGTCAGTTCTTC
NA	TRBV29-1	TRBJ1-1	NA	CSVGGQTFIKGDTEAFF	TGCAGCGTTGGAGGGCAGACATTCATCAAGGGGGACACTGAAGCTTTCTTT
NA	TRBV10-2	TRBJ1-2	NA	CASRTDSYGYTF	TGCGCCAGCAGAACCGACAGCTATGGCTACACCTTC
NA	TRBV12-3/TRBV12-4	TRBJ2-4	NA	CASSPGAPKNIQYF	TGTGCCAGCAGCCCGGGGGCCCCCAAAAACATTCAGTACTTC
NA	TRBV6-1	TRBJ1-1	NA	CASSEPVLNTEAFF	TGTGCCAGCAGTGAACCTGTCCTGAACACTGAAGCTTTCTTT
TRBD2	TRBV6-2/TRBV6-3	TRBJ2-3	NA	CASRKLAGEQDTQYF	TGTGCCAGCAGGAAACTAGCGGGAGAACAAGATACGCAGTATTTT
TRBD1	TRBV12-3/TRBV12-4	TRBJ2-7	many	CASSFSPSRGYEQYF	TGTGCCAGCAGTTTCTCCCCCAGCAGGGGGTACGAGCAGTACTTC
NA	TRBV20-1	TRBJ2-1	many	CSARIRLGGDEQFF	TGCAGTGCTAGGATCAGACTAGGCGGGGATGAGCAGTTCTTC
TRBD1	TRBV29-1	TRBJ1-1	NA	CSVGTGNTEAFF	TGCAGCGTAGGGACAGGGAACACTGAAGCTTTCTTT
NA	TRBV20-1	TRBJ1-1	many	CSPFSLLDTEAFF	TGCAGTCCTTTTTCGTTGTTGGACACTGAAGCTTTCTTT
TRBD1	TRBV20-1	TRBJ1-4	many	CSARSGTVEKLFF	TGCAGTGCTAGATCAGGGACAGTCGAAAAACTGTTTTTT